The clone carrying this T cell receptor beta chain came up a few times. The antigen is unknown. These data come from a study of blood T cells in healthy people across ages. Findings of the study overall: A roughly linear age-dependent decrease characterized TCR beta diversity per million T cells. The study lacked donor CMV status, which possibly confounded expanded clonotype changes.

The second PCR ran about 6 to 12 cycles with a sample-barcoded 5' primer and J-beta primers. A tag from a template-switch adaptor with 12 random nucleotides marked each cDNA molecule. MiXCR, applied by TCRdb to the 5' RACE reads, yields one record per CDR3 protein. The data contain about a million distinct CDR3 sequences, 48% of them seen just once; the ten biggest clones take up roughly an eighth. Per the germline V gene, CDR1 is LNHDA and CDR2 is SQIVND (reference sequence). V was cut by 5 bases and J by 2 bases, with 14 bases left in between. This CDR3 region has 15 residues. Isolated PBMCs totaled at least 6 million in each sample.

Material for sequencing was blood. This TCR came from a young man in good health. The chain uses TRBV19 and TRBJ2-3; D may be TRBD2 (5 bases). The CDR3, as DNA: TGTGCCAGTAGTCCGACGGGCGGGCTCACAGATACGCAGTATTTT. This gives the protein CASSPTGGLTDTQYF.